The 3 T cell receptor beta chains below were found in one sample sequenced in a study of blood T cell repertoires in COVID-19. The table came from immunoSEQ multiplex PCR; TCRdb's copy has only in-frame clones and leaves some out. The profile shows 150,000 or so clones, over 70% of them singletons. The sample comprised PBMCs or T cells enriched from blood (not recorded which). These TCRs come from a woman aged 40 to 49 with acute COVID-19.

The J gene is TRBJ2-5, the V gene TRBV24-1; possibly TRBD1 for D (6 bases). The CDR3 sequence is 16 residues long. Germline V CDR1 and CDR2: KGHDR, SFDVKD. Trimming pared 4 bases from V and 5 bases from J, leaving 19 bases between. The CDR3 sequence: CATSDPDRHLGETQYF. The CDR3 coding sequence is TGTGCCACCAGTGACCCAGACAGGCACCTCGGTGAGACCCAGTACTTC.

The sample holds many counts of this clone. The CDR3 reads CALAGGPVSYEQYF. The CDR3 DNA follows: TGTGCCCTGGCGGGAGGGCCTGTGTCCTACGAGCAGTACTTC. This chain links TRBV30 with TRBJ2-7; 9 bases match TRBD2. CDR1 is GTSNPN and CDR2 is SVGIG in the germline V gene (reference sequence). Unmatched junction bases numbered 9, after V lost 8 bases and J lost 1 base. The CDR3 extends over 14 amino acids. Using reference TRBV30 and TRBJ2-7 for the parts outside the CDR3, the full variable domain is SQTIHQWPATLVQPVGSPLSLECTVEGTSNPNLYWYRQAAGRGLQLLFYSVGIGQISSEVPQNLSASRPQDRQFILSSKKLLLSDSGFYLCALAGGPVSYEQYFGPGTRLTVT.

V is TRBV6-5 and J is TRBJ1-3; D is perhaps TRBD1 (6 bases). The germline V and J ends were trimmed by 2 bases and 4 bases, with 9 bases remaining between them. CDR3 size: 14 residues. The V gene's germline CDR1 is MNHEY and CDR2 SVGAGI. The CDR3 sequence is CASSYRDIGNTIYF. DNA for the CDR3: TGTGCCAGCAGTTACAGGGACATCGGAAACACCATATATTTT.